The clone carrying this T cell receptor beta chain was picked up many times. Its antigen remains unidentified. TCRdb called the 5' RACE reads again in MiXCR, with one record for every CDR3 protein. The sample records under 500,000 distinct CDR3 sequences, around an eighth being singletons. This entry comes from a study of identical twins. General study points: Twins shared beta out-of-frame sequences in excess, but this excess was weaker.

V was cut by 3 bases and J by 12 bases, with 9 bases left in between. This CDR3 region has 11 residues. The same specimen was also included in a second study, on yellow fever vaccine responses in identical twins.

The TCR originated in a woman in her late teens or twenties in good health. The rearrangement links TRBV12-3 or TRBV12-4 to TRBJ2-1; D is uncertain. Source material: CD4+ T cells sorted from blood. This chain's CDR3 is CASSFSEPQFF. The CDR3 DNA reads as TGTGCCAGCAGTTTTTCGGAGCCGCAGTTCTTC.